This TCR beta chain appears in the sequencing data of a study of identical twins. Template switching (which added a universal primer site) was used, and cDNA carried unique molecular identifiers. In TCRdb, the 5' RACE reads were re-called with MiXCR into one record per CDR3 protein. The sample shows some 250,000 distinct CDR3 sequences, about an eighth of them seen only once. This clonotype was detected many times. This same sample was also taken into another study, of yellow fever vaccine responses in identical twins.

The source material was memory (CD45RO+) T cells sorted from blood. This sequence was found in a young woman in good health.

CDR3 in DNA: TGTGCCAGCAGCGCTGTGTTTGGTGACACCGGGGAGCTGTTTTTT. It yields the protein CASSAVFGDTGELFF. The chain couples TRBV9 to TRBJ2-2; no firm D call. Trimming left V 3 bases short and J 3 bases short, with 12 bases between. The germline gives CDR1 SGDLS, CDR2 YYNGEE. The CDR3 is 15 amino acids.